This T cell receptor beta chain appears in the sequencing data of a study of persistence of HIV-infected CD4 T cells. Nonspecific anti-CD3/anti-CD28 bead stimulation represents the broad CD4+ T cell repertoire. Responding CD4+ T cells were sorted by upregulation of both CD40 ligand and CD69. Donors had CD4+ T cell counts above 400 cells/uL and were CMV-seropositive. A remark on this clone: What it binds is unknown.

V lost 4 bases to trimming and J lost 0 bases, with 10 bases between them. CDR1 is SGHTA and CDR2 is FQGNSA in the germline V gene. This CDR3 comprises 15 residues. The libraries were made with immunoSEQ version 4 in survey mode. Profiled with immunoSEQ multiplex PCR; TCRdb holds only in-frame clones, not every one. The sample holds fewer than 50,000 clones, about 89% seen once. The J gene is TRBJ2-1, the V gene TRBV7-2, with a weak D call TRBD2 (6 bases). The source was CD4+ T cells sorted from PBMCs after approximately 19-hour stimulation, collected from a patient who received antiretroviral therapy. The source is an adult man with HIV who was CMV-seropositive. CDR3 DNA sequence: TGTGCCAGCAGCTCTCGGGGGAGCTCCTACAATGAGCAGTTCTTC. Residues: CASSSRGSSYNEQFF.